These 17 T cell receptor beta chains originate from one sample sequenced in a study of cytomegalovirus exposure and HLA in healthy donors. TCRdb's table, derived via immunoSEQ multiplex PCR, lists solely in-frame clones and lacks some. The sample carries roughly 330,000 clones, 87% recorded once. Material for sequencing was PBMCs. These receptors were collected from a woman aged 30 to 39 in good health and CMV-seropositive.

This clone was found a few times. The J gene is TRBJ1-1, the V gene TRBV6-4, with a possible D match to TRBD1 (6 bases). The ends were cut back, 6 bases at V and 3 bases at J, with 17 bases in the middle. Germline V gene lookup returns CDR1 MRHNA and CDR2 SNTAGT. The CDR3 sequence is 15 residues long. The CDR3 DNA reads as TGTGCCAGCAGGACACAGGGAGGGGGGGACACTGAAGCTTTCTTT. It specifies CASRTQGGGDTEAFF.

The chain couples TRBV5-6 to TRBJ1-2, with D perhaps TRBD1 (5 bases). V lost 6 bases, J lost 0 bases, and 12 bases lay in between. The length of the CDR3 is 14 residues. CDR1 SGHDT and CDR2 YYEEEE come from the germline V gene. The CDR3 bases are TGTGCCAGCACCAAAAGGGGTTCTAACTATGGCTACACCTTC. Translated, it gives CASTKRGSNYGYTF.

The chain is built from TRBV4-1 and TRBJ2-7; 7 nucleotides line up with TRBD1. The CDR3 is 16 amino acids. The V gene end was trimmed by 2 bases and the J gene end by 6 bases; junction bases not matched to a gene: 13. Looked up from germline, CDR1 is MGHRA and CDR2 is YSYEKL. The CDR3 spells CASSQPGQRGRVEQYF. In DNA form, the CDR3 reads TGCGCCAGCAGCCAACCGGGACAGAGGGGACGAGTCGAGCAGTACTTC.

CDR3 nucleotides: TGTGCCAGCAGTTTAGATGGCGCCCAGGGTTTCTACGAGCAGTACTTC. The encoded protein is CASSLDGAQGFYEQYF. The chain links TRBV27 to TRBJ2-7; D may be TRBD1 (5 bases). V was clipped by 2 bases and J by 3 bases, with 17 bases between them. This CDR3 spans 16 amino acids. In germline, CDR1 is MNHEY, CDR2 SMNVEV (reference sequence).

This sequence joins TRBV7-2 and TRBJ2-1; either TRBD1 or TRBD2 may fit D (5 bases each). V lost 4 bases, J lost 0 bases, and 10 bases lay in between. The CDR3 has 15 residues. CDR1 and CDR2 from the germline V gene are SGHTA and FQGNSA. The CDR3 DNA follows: TGTGCCAGCAGCTCGGGACCCAGCTCCTACAATGAGCAGTTCTTC. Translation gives CASSSGPSSYNEQFF. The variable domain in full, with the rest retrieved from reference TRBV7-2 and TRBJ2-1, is GAGVSQSPSNKVTEKGKDVELRCDPISGHTALYWYRQSLGQGLEFLIYFQGNSAPDKSGLPSDRFSAERTGGSVSTLTIQRTQQEDSAVYLCASSSGPSSYNEQFFGPGTRLTVL.

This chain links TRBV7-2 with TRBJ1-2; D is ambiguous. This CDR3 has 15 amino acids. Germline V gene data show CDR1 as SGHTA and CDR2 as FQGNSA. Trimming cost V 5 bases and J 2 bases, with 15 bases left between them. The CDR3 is CASSPYRDGNYGYTF. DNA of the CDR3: TGTGCCAGCAGCCCCTATCGGGATGGAAACTATGGCTACACCTTC.

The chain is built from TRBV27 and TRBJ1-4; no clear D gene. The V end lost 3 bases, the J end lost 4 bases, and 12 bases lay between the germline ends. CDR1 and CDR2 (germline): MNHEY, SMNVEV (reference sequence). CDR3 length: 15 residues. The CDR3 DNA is TGTGCCAGCAGTTTTTTCGGGATGGGTAATGAAAAACTGTTTTTT. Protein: CASSFFGMGNEKLFF.

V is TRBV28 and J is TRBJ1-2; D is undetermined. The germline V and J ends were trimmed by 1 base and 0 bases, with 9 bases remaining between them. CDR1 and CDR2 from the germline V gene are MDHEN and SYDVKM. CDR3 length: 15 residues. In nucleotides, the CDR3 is TGTGCCAGCAGTTTATTGGAGGGAGCTAACTATGGCTACACCTTC. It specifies CASSLLEGANYGYTF.

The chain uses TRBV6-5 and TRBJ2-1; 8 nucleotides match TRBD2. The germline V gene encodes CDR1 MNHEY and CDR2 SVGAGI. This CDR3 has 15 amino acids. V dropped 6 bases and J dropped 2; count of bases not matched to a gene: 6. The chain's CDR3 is CASRSGGATYNEQFF. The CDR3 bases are TGTGCCAGCAGGTCGGGGGGGGCCACCTACAATGAGCAGTTCTTC.

CDR3 amino acids: CSVVMSGSSYNEQFF. CDR3 nucleotide sequence: TGCAGCGTAGTAATGAGCGGGAGCTCCTACAATGAGCAGTTCTTC. This chain connects TRBV29-1 to TRBJ2-1, with TRBD2 matching over 8 bases. The CDR3 consists of 15 residues. Germline CDR1 reads SQVTM; CDR2 reads ANQGSEA. The V and J ends lost 6 bases and 0 bases, in that order; junction bases with no gene match: 7.

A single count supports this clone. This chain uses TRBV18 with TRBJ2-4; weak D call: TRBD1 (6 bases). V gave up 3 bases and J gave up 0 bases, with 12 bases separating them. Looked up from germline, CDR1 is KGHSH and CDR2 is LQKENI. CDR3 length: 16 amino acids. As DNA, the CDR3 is TGTGCCAGCTCACCGGACAGCAATCTAGCCAAAAACATTCAGTACTTC. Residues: CASSPDSNLAKNIQYF.

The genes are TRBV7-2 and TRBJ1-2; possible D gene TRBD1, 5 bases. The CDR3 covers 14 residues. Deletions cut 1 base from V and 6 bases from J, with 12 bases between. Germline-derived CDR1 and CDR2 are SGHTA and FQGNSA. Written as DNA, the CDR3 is TGTGCCAGCAGCTTAGAGGCAGGGCCCAATGGCTACACCTTC. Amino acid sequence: CASSLEAGPNGYTF.

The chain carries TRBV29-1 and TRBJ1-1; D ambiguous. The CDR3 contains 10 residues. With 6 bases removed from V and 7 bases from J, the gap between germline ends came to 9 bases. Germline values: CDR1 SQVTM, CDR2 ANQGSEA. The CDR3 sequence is CSVWTGEAFF. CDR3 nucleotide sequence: TGCAGCGTATGGACGGGTGAAGCTTTCTTT.

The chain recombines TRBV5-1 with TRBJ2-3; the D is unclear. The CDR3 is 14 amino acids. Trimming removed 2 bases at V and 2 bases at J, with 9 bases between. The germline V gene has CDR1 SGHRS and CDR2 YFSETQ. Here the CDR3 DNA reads TGCGCCAGCAGCTTTTCCACAGCCACAGATACGCAGTATTTT. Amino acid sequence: CASSFSTATDTQYF.

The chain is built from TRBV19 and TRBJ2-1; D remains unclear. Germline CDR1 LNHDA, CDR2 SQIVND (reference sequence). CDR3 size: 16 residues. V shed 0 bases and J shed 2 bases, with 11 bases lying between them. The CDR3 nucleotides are TGTGCCAGTAGTATAGATCTCACAGCCCCCTACAATGAGCAGTTCTTC. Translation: CASSIDLTAPYNEQFF.

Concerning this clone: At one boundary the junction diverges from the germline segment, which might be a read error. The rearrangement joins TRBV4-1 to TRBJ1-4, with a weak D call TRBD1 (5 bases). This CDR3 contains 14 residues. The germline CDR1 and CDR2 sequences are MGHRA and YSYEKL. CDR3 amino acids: CASSQDLGAPDLSF. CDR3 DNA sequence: TGCGCCAGCAGCCAAGATCTAGGGGCCCCGGATCTCTCGTTT.

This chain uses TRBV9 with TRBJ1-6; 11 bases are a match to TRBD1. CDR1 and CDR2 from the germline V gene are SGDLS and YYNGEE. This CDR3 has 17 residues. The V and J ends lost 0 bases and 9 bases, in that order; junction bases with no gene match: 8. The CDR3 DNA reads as TGTGCCAGCAGCGTAGATTCGACCGGGACAGGGGGTTCACCCCTCCACTTT. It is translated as CASSVDSTGTGGSPLHF.